This section outlines one T cell receptor beta chain sequence together with its context. No antigen is known for it. The V segment lost 3 bases and the J segment 5 bases; nucleotides outside the gene matches: 5. Germline V gene data show CDR1 as SNHLY and CDR2 as FYNNEI. CDR3 length equals 14 residues. This sample was included in a study of shared clonotypes between healthy human individuals. Study details: Donors were a couple of women and a few men aged 18 to 49.

Study results and limitations: Blood was the only sampled material, and tissue repertoires likely differ.

Genomic DNA belonging to each subset was distributed in equal measure over several immunoSEQ plates. In replicate PCRs of unsorted PBMC, approximately 0.3 ug DNA, some 30,000 T cell genomes, was used. The assay was immunoSEQ multiplex PCR, and TCRdb's table has in-frame clones only and misses some. Of around 480,000 clones detected, about 80% appear once; the ten largest clones hold under 15%. The material sequenced was PBMCs. The sequence was obtained from a woman between 40 and 50 years old in good health. Some clones in this sample may be carry-over from other donors' samples. The rearrangement uses TRBV2 and TRBJ2-5; TRBD1 matches at 8 bases. CDR3 nucleotide sequence: TGTGCCAGCAGTGAGACTCGGACAGGGGAGACCCAGTACTTC. Translating it yields CASSETRTGETQYF.